This TCR beta chain was found in a study of cytomegalovirus exposure and HLA in healthy donors. Turning to this clone: The target antigen is unknown.

Study results and caveats: Some V segments could not be told apart, so they were left out, TRBV6-2 and TRBV6-3 among them.

Primers: 60 Vbeta forward and 13 Jbeta reverse. Assay: immunoSEQ multiplex PCR; the TCRdb copy retains only in-frame clones and omits some. The sample lists around 52,000 clones, approximately 83% seen once, with 1.7% in the top ten. Per the germline V gene, CDR1 is MGHDK and CDR2 is SYGVNS. The CDR3 length is 15 residues. With 2 bases removed from V and 2 bases from J, the gap between germline ends came to 9 bases. This TCR came from a man aged 35 to 55 in good health and CMV-seronegative. Sequences were obtained from PBMCs. V is TRBV25-1 and J is TRBJ1-4, with D possibly TRBD1 on 5 matching bases. CDR3 coding DNA: TGTGCCAGCAGTGAACGACAGCTGACTAATGAAAAACTGTTTTTT. This sequence encodes CASSERQLTNEKLFF.